The rows below give T cell receptor beta chains drawn from one sample of a study of cytomegalovirus exposure and HLA in healthy donors. Measured with immunoSEQ multiplex PCR; TCRdb has only the in-frame clones, and not every one. Of about 140,000 clones in the sample, roughly 75% are singletons; the top ten hold roughly 2%. The sample comprised PBMCs. The receptors originated from a young man in good health and CMV-seronegative. The CDR3 runs from the conserved cysteine through the conserved F or W. The D gene is left open where the match is weak.

v_call	d_call	j_call	cdr3_aa
TRBV9	-	TRBJ1-4	CASSTGGATNEKLFF
TRBV18	TRBD1	TRBJ1-3	CASSPPRGRISGNTIYF
TRBV13	TRBD2	TRBJ2-7	CASSCLAGGFYEQYF
TRBV4-1	TRBD1	TRBJ1-2	CASSQVEGDRAGYTF
TRBV2	-	TRBJ1-4	CASSPAPAQGAEDEKLFF
TRBV5-1	-	TRBJ1-2	CASSSTVDYGYTF
TRBV28	-	TRBJ2-2	CASSTESGELFF
TRBV7-9	-	TRBJ2-3	CASSPVPDTQYF
TRBV15	-	TRBJ1-1	CATSRDRGLGGGEAFF
TRBV5-1	TRBD1	TRBJ1-3	CASSPGQGSGNTIYF
TRBV28	-	TRBJ2-2	CASSPGDYRELFF
TRBV6-1	-	TRBJ1-2	CASSEGGEGQNYGYPF
TRBV28	TRBD1	TRBJ1-5	CASSFGTGVTYSNQPQHF
TRBV10-3	-	TRBJ1-1	CAISGVGLMNTEAFF
TRBV5-6	-	TRBJ2-1	CASSPEQRTSSYNEQFF
TRBV2	TRBD1	TRBJ1-3	CASSELTTGSGGNTIYF
TRBV6-5	TRBD1	TRBJ1-4	CASSLTGGSSNEKLFF
TRBV6-6	TRBD1	TRBJ2-7	CASSNPTRTGRDEQYF
TRBV4-2	TRBD2	TRBJ2-1	CASSQDLGGGRNEQFF
TRBV2	TRBD1	TRBJ1-1	CASSAGPSTGSTEAFF
TRBV11-3	TRBD1	TRBJ2-3	CASSPGGASSDTQYF
TRBV9	-	TRBJ2-7	CASSGRESSYEQYF
TRBV7-9	TRBD2	TRBJ2-7	CASSSREPGLEQYF
TRBV2	-	TRBJ1-6	CASSVSPNSPLHF
TRBV5-1	-	TRBJ2-7	CASSQIHRVYEQYF
TRBV28	-	TRBJ2-7	CASRQGSYEQYF
TRBV25-1	TRBD1	TRBJ1-6	CASRPQGVHSPLHF
TRBV28	TRBD1	TRBJ1-2	CASSYRGQEYGYTF
TRBV7-9	TRBD2	TRBJ2-1	CASSLTSGRYNEQFF
TRBV2	TRBD2	TRBJ2-5	CASGSSGGLGETQYF
TRBV28	-	TRBJ1-2	CASSPLGAYAASNYGYTF
TRBV7-9	TRBD1	TRBJ1-1	CASSLPDREENTEAFF
TRBV19	-	TRBJ1-5	CASSIVTVSNQPQHF
TRBV10-3	TRBD2	TRBJ2-1	CAISERTSGISNEQFF
TRBV4-1	-	TRBJ1-3	CASSQGGGRGRGNTIYF
TRBV19	TRBD1	TRBJ2-7	CASRPGGAVVEQYF
TRBV14	-	TRBJ1-1	CASRQRHGTEAFF
TRBV4-1	-	TRBJ1-5	CASSQDNGGYNQPQHF
TRBV7-6	TRBD1	TRBJ2-1	CASSLWTGALDEQFF
TRBV5-4	TRBD1	TRBJ1-2	CASSLGGQLSSYGYTF